This passage covers 9 T cell receptor beta chains from one sample sequenced in a study of metastatic and nonmetastatic thyroid tumors. All patients reached thyroid surgery having received no treatment beforehand. TCRdb re-called the PCR reads via MiXCR. The sample has roughly 65,000 clones, about 14% seen once; the top ten hold less than 8.5%. The specimen sequenced was blood. The source is a male donor with papillary thyroid cancer or a benign thyroid nodule (not recorded which). Some clones in this sample may be carry-over from other donors' samples.

This clone came up many times. V gene TRBV6-1 combines with J gene TRBJ1-2; 9 bases match TRBD1. V shed 3 bases and J 3 bases; nucleotides not matched to a gene: 8. The V gene's germline CDR1 is MNHNS and CDR2 SASEGT. This CDR3 contains 16 residues. The CDR3 here is CASSDESGTGHYGYTF. CDR3 coding DNA: TGTGCCAGCAGTGACGAGAGCGGGACAGGGCACTATGGCTACACCTTC.

This chain connects TRBV20-1 to TRBJ2-2; TRBD2 matches at 12 bases. CDR1 and CDR2 from the germline V gene are DFQATT and SNEGSKA (reference sequence). The CDR3 extends over 16 amino acids. Trimming removed 5 bases from V and 6 bases from J; junction bases left unmatched: 10. CDR3 DNA: TGCAGTGCTGAGAAAAGACTAGCGGGAGAGGCCGGGGAGCTGTTTTTT. This codes for CSAEKRLAGEAGELFF.

This clone was seen at least ten times. This sequence joins TRBV4-3 and TRBJ2-3; 9 bases line up with TRBD1. CDR1 LGHNA and CDR2 YSLEER come from the germline V gene. With 1 base clipped from V and 2 bases from J, the junction kept 7 bases outside the gene matches. The CDR3 runs 17 residues. The CDR3 protein is CASSQGGQGLPTDTQYF. The DNA of the CDR3 is TGCGCCAGCAGCCAAGGGGGACAGGGTCTCCCCACAGATACGCAGTATTTT.

This clone was seen a few times. Other DNA sequences in this sample translate to the same CDR3. This rearrangement joins TRBV12-3 or TRBV12-4 to TRBJ2-1; maybe TRBD1 (5 bases). CDR3 size: 13 residues. The V gene lost 3 bases and the J gene lost 7 bases, with 10 bases spanning the gap. The CDR3 coding sequence is TGTGCCAGCAGTTTGGGGCTCAGGAATGAGCAGTTCTTC. It is translated as CASSLGLRNEQFF.

This clone was seen ten or more times. The chain has TRBV20-1 and TRBJ2-3; D remains unclear. V shed 4 bases and J shed 2 bases, with 19 bases lying between them. This CDR3 is built from 16 residues. Germline V gives CDR1 DFQATT, CDR2 SNEGSKA (reference sequence). CDR3 protein: CSAKGLVKVLTDTQYF. As DNA, the CDR3 is TGCAGTGCTAAAGGGCTAGTAAAAGTTCTCACAGATACGCAGTATTTT.

This clone appeared a few times. The V call is TRBV6-2 or TRBV6-3, the J call TRBJ2-1; 8 bases agree with TRBD2. The CDR3 totals 16 residues. CDR1 is MNHEY and CDR2 is SVGEGT in the germline V gene. The J segment lost 4 bases and the V segment lost 1 base, leaving 6 bases of the junction unmatched. The CDR3 sequence: CASSYYPGGAYNEQFF. Written as DNA, the CDR3 is TGTGCCAGCAGTTACTACCCCGGGGGGGCATACAATGAGCAGTTCTTC.

This clone was counted many times. The chain carries TRBV18 and TRBJ2-7; a possible D gene is TRBD1 (6 bases). From germline, CDR1 is KGHSH and CDR2 LQKENI. V dropped 3 bases and J dropped 2 bases, with 8 bases sitting between them. The CDR3 covers 13 residues. DNA for the CDR3: TGTGCCAGCTCACCGGGACAAACCTACGAGCAGTACGTC. Its translation is CASSPGQTYEQYV.

This clone came up many times. This rearrangement joins TRBV20-1 to TRBJ1-1; D may be TRBD1 (6 bases). From germline, CDR1 is DFQATT and CDR2 SNEGSKA (reference sequence). V was clipped by 0 bases and J by 0 bases, with 11 bases between them. The CDR3 contains 15 residues. The CDR3, as DNA: TGCAGTGCTAGAGAGGGACATCGCATGAACACTGAAGCTTTCTTT. Translating it yields CSAREGHRMNTEAFF.

This clone was counted many times. The rearrangement links TRBV6-5 to TRBJ2-5; 9 bases fit TRBD2. Looked up from germline, CDR1 is MNHEY and CDR2 is SVGAGI. Trimming took 2 bases from V and 3 from J; bases not matched to a gene: 7. This CDR3 contains 16 residues. CDR3 in DNA: TGTGCCAGCAGTTACGAAGCGGGAGGAACGAAAGAGACCCAGTACTTC. Amino acids: CASSYEAGGTKETQYF.